These 2 T cell receptor beta chains came from one sample sequenced in a study of human T cells and chemical hapten exposure. Time point described: pre-sensitization, week 0. The sample's treatment: therapeutic diphenylcyclopropenone sensitization with weekly scalp DPC. MiXCR, applied by TCRdb to the RACE reads, yields one record per CDR3 protein. The sample carries fewer than 350,000 distinct CDR3 sequences, 7.7% recorded once. The specimen comprised whole blood, sampled in connection with sensitization to the hapten diphenylcyclopropenone (DPC). The source of these receptors is a man aged 18 to 35 with alopecia areata. Some clones in this sample may be carry-over from other donors' samples.

This clonotype turned up a few times. The chain is built from TRBV11-1 and TRBJ2-5; the match to TRBD1 covers 7 bases. Germline CDR1 reads SGHAT; CDR2 reads FQDESV (reference sequence). J lost 10 bases, V lost 1 base, and 6 bases had no gene match. The CDR3 extends over 13 amino acids. The CDR3 nucleotides read TGTGCCAGCAGCTTAGACAGGGGCGCGGACCAGTACTTC. Translation gives CASSLDRGADQYF.

The V call is TRBV3-1, the J call TRBJ2-4, with D unclear. CDR1 is LGHDT, CDR2 YNNKEL, per germline (reference sequence). V shed 0 bases and J shed 2 bases, with 17 bases lying between them. The CDR3 runs to 18 residues. CDR3 sequence (DNA): TGTGCCAGCAGCCAAGATTTCCAGCAAGTTATAACCAAAAACATTCAGTACTTC. It is translated as CASSQDFQQVITKNIQYF.